The next 9 T cell receptor beta chains were all read from a single sample in a study of CXCR3-negative and CXCR3-positive naive CD8 T cells. The study, taken as a whole, reports: CXCR3-positive naive cells carried more hydrophobic TRB CDR3s than CXCR3-negative naive cells did.

Carrying UMI labels, the TRB cDNA libraries were prepared through 5' RACE. TCRdb reworked the 5' RACE reads into one entry per CDR3 protein, no DNA. Here the sample table reports approximately 98,000 distinct CDR3 sequences. Their recognized antigens are unknown. The specimen sequenced was naive CXCR3+ CD8+ T cells from blood. Noted subset: CD45RO-CCR7+CD27+CD95- naive CD8+ T cells expressing CXCR3 (TNR3+). The receptors come from a human donor in good health. Some clones in this sample may be carry-over from other donors' samples.

The genes are TRBV4-3 and TRBJ2-4; the D gene TCRdb calls, TRBD1, cannot be checked with no DNA. The germline V gene encodes CDR1 LGHNA and CDR2 YSLEER. The CDR3 has 17 residues. CDR3 amino acids: CASSQVRLRSQGHIQYF.

The V gene is TRBV15, the J gene TRBJ2-7. Germline V gene data show CDR1 as LNHNV and CDR2 as YYDKDF (reference sequence). This CDR3 spans 12 amino acids. CDR3 residues: CATSRDKAEQYF.

The V call is TRBV7-8, the J call TRBJ1-5; the D gene TCRdb calls, TRBD1, cannot be checked with no DNA. Germline CDR1 reads SGHVS; CDR2 reads FQNEAQ. This CDR3 spans 17 amino acids. The CDR3 loop is CASSLANSRQGYQPQHF.

CDR3 loop: CASSLAGGYANTGELFF. This chain links TRBV5-4 with TRBJ2-2; no DNA is available, so the TRBD1 call from TCRdb remains unchecked. The CDR3 consists of 17 residues. Per germline, CDR1 SGHNT and CDR2 YYREEE (reference sequence).

The chain recombines TRBV13 with TRBJ2-3; without DNA, the TCRdb call of TRBD2 cannot be checked. Germline CDR1 PRHDT, CDR2 FYEKMQ (reference sequence). This CDR3 is 12 amino acids long. CDR3 sequence: CASSYPPDTQYF.

V is TRBV7-9 and J is TRBJ2-1; TCRdb calls TRBD1, which cannot be checked without DNA. Germline CDR1 and CDR2: SEHNR and FQNEAQ (reference sequence). This CDR3 region has 16 residues. CDR3 loop: CASSGTGGLSYNEQFF.

The chain joins TRBV6-2 or TRBV6-3 to TRBJ1-5. This CDR3 is 15 amino acids long. Per germline, CDR1 MNHEY and CDR2 SVGEGT. CDR3: CASSYSGDSNQPQHF.

This chain connects TRBV15 to TRBJ2-7; TCRdb's assignment of TRBD1 cannot be checked, as there is no DNA. This CDR3 has 15 amino acids. Germline V CDR1 and CDR2: LNHNV, YYDKDF (reference sequence). This CDR3 reads CATSRGTGAVYEQYF.

CDR3: CSVVRSGTSTYEQYF. The genes are TRBV29-1 and TRBJ2-7; TCRdb picks TRBD1, but there is no DNA to check that call. This CDR3 has 15 residues. Germline loops: CDR1 SQVTM, CDR2 ANQGSEA.